These 8 T cell receptor beta chains share one sample of origin, sequenced in a study of blood T cell repertoires in COVID-19. Only in-frame clones appear in the TCRdb table, and some are missing; sequencing was by immunoSEQ multiplex PCR. The sample records around 130,000 clones, approximately 84% being singletons. Sequenced input: peripheral blood. These receptors came from a man aged 55 to 70 with acute or convalescent COVID-19.

The V and J genes are TRBV5-1 and TRBJ1-6; D ambiguous. CDR1 is SGHRS and CDR2 is YFSETQ in the germline V gene. Trimming left V 4 bases short and J 0 bases short, with 8 bases between. CDR3 size: 15 residues. The CDR3 DNA reads as TGCGCCAGCAGCCCGAAGAGCTCCTATAATTCACCCCTCCACTTT. This translates into CASSPKSSYNSPLHF.

The CDR3 here is CASSPGTSGGFQETQYF. The DNA of the CDR3 is TGTGCCAGCAGCCCGGGGACTAGCGGGGGGTTCCAAGAGACCCAGTACTTC. V gene TRBV5-4 combines with J gene TRBJ2-5, with 15 bases aligning to TRBD2. V shed 4 bases, J shed 1 base, and the junction held 5 bases outside the gene matches. Per the germline V gene, CDR1 is SGHNT and CDR2 is YYREEE (reference sequence). CDR3 length equals 17 residues.

The gene calls are TRBV5-1 and TRBJ2-1; D possibly corresponds to TRBD2 (6 bases). The germline CDR1 and CDR2 sequences are SGHRS and YFSETQ. CDR3 length: 15 residues. V was pared by 3 bases and J by 5 bases, with 15 bases between. The CDR3 reads CASSSLEGLNNEQFF. The DNA for the CDR3 is TGCGCCAGCAGCTCCCTGGAGGGTTTAAACAATGAGCAGTTCTTC.

The rearrangement links TRBV30 to TRBJ1-2; the D gene is possibly TRBD1 (5 bases). The CDR3 covers 15 residues. Deletions cut 7 bases from V and 5 bases from J, with 23 bases between. Germline lookup yields CDR1 GTSNPN and CDR2 SVGIG (reference sequence). Here the CDR3 DNA reads TGTGCCTTTACAGGAGGGGCGGGAATAGGGTATGGCTACACCTTC. Translated: CAFTGGAGIGYGYTF.

This clone was picked up a small number of times. The chain links TRBV27 to TRBJ2-6; weak D call: TRBD2 (5 bases). The CDR3 totals 18 residues. Trimming stripped 5 bases from V and 0 bases from J, with 17 bases between. In germline, CDR1 is MNHEY, CDR2 SMNVEV (reference sequence). DNA for the CDR3: TGTGCCAGCAGTGGTCGGGATGAGGTCCACTCTGGGGCCAACGTCCTGACTTTC. This encodes CASSGRDEVHSGANVLTF.

The rearrangement joins TRBV5-8 to TRBJ1-5; D is perhaps TRBD1 (5 bases). The CDR3 is made up of 15 amino acids. Trimming removed 2 bases from V and 2 bases from J, with 11 bases in between. Looked up from germline, CDR1 is SGHTS and CDR2 is YDEGEE. CDR3 amino acids: CASSFRGGGNQPQHF. In DNA, the CDR3 is TGTGCCAGCAGCTTTAGGGGCGGGGGCAATCAGCCCCAGCATTTT.

The V gene is TRBV11-2, the J gene TRBJ1-5; 9 bases line up with TRBD1. CDR3 length: 15 residues. Losses at the gene ends were 0 bases for V and 7 bases for J; bases not matched to a gene: 4. Per the germline V gene, CDR1 is SGHAT and CDR2 is FQNNGV. CDR3 coding DNA: TGTGCCAGCAGCTTAGAACAGGGGGCTTGGCAGCCCCAGCATTTT. It translates to CASSLEQGAWQPQHF.

The V gene is TRBV13, the J gene TRBJ2-7, with 15 nucleotides matching TRBD2. From germline, CDR1 is PRHDT and CDR2 FYEKMQ (reference sequence). The CDR3 is made up of 17 amino acids. Trimming at V came to 4 bases and at J to 4 bases, leaving 8 bases not matched to a gene. CDR3 sequence reads: CASSSGTSGRTEYEQYF. The CDR3, as DNA: TGTGCCAGCAGCTCGGGGACTAGCGGGAGGACGGAGTACGAGCAGTACTTC. Complete variable domain (other parts from reference TRBV13 and TRBJ2-7): AAGVIQSPRHLIKEKRETATLKCYPIPRHDTVYWYQQGPGQDPQFLISFYEKMQSDKGSIPDRFSAQQFSDYHSELNMSSLELGDSALYFCASSSGTSGRTEYEQYFGPGTRLTVT.